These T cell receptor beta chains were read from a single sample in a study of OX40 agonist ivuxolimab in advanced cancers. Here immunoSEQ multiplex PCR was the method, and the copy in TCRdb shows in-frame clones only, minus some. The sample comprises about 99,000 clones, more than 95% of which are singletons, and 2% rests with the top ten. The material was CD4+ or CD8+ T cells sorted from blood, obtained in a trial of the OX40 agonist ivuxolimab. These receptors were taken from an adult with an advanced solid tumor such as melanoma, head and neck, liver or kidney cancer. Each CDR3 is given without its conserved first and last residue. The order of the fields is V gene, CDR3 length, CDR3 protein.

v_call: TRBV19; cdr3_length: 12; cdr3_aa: ASSIPGANTEAF
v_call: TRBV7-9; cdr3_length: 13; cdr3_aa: ASTPPEGGHNEQF
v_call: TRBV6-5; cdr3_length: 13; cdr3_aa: ASSSPGSSGTEAF
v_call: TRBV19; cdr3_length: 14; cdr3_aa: ASTNVEVTGPKRQF
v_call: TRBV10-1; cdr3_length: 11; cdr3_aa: ASSGWTATEAF
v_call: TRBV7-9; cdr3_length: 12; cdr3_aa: ASNSLRGGGGYT
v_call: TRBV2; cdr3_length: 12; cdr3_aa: ASAGTSGLETQY
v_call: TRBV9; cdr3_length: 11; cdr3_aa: ASSVEDNYGYT
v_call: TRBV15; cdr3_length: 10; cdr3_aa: ATSSSTGELF
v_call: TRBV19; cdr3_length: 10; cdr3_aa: ASIGLSTEAF
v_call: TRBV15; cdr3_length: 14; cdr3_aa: ATSSFLGFSYNEQF
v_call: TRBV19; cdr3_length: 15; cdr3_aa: ASSIDPLSGSYNEQF
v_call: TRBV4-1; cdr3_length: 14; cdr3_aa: ASSHKEGYMNTEAF
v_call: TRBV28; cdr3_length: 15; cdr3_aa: ASSLSLGAPRTDTQY
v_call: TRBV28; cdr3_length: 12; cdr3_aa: ASRNPGNSYEQY
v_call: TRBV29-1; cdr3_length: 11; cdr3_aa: SANSGSRDEQY
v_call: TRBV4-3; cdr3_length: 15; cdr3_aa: ASSQDSGRGMNTEAF
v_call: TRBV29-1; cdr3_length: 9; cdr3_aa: SGRSGNTIY
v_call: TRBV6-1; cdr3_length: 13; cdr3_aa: ASSERGGSNNEQF
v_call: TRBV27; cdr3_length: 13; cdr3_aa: ASRGGGGALETQY
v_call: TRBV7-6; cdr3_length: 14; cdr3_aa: ASSQPGQGNTGELF
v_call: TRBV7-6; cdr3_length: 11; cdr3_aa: ASSTTVLSEQY
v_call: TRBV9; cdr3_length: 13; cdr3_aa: ASSVAGGSYNEQF
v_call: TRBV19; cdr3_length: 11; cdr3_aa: ASSMVGNTEAF
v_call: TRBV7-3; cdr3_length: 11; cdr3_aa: ASSTGLGETQY
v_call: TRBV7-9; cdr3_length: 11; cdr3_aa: ASSGSWGETQY
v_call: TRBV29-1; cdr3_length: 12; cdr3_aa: SVEEAGAGYGYT
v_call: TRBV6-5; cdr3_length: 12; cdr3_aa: ASSYYSRSDEQF
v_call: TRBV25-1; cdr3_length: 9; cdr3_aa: ASSDSSPLH
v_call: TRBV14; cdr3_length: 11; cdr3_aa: ASSQDYYNEQF
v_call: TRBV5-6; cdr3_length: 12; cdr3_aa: ASSLVGDGNTIY
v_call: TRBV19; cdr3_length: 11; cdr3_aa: ASSSGGLDEQY
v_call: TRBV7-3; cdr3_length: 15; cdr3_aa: ASSLHLPGTPRAEQY
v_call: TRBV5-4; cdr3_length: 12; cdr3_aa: ASSIRTGLYEQY
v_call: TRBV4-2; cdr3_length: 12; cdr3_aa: ASSQLAGDYEQY
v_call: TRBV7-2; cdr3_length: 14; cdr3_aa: ASSLVSGGPLDEQY
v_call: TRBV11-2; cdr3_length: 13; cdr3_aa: ASSPPGTSSYEQY
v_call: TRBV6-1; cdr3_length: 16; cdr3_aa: ASSELAGGPSSYNEQF
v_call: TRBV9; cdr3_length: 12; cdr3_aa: ASRSLDTHTEAF
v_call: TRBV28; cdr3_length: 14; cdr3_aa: ASSLVNWLAGGELF
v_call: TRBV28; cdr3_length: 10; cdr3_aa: ASRDSGYEQY
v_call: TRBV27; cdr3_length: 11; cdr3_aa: ASSYRANYGYT
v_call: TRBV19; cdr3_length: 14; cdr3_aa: ASSISSTAAPDEQY
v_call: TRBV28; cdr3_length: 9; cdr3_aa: ASTGAGEQY
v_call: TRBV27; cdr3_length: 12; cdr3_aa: ASSFAGASYEQY
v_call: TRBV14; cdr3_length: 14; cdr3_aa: ASSQDHGRNTGELF
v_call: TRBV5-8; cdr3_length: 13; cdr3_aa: ASSLNTVSNQPQH
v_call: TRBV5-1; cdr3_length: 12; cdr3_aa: ASSLGGRNTEAF
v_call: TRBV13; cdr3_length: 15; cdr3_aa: ASSLGVAGGNYNEQF
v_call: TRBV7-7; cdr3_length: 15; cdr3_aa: ASSLNGDRANTGELF
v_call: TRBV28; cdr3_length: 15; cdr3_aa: ASSLYPGGVSGNTIY
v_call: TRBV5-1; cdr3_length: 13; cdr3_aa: ASSYQDRERYEQY
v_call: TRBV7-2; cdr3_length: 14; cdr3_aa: ASSQGLAGRSYEQY
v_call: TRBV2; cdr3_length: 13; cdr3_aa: ASRKDPLGGETQY
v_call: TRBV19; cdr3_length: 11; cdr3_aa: ASSIGGGNEQF